These 16 T cell receptor beta chains came from one sample sequenced in a study of tumor-infiltrating lymphocytes in primary liver carcinoma. From 500 ng of total RNA, TCR beta-specific cDNA was reverse-transcribed using a constant-region primer. Slightly modified ARM-PCR, run as three nested multiplex PCR rounds, produced the TCR beta libraries. TRBV1-TRBV30 forward primers paired with a C-beta reverse primer were used in the first two PCR rounds, which ran approximately 11 cycles each. TCRdb passed the multiplex PCR reads through MiXCR, listing each CDR3 protein once. The table shows around 29,000 distinct CDR3 sequences, with less than 75% occurring only once. From unsorted bulk tissue weighing roughly 17-34 mg, DNA and RNA were co-extracted. The source material was liver tumor tissue from sampling region 3. Subset specified: tumor region T3, left-lateral pole. The receptors shown here come from a woman younger than 45 with primary liver carcinoma and hepatitis B virus infection.

On this clonotype: This CDR3 is missing its conserved last phenylalanine or tryptophan, likely due to a read error. The chain recombines TRBV11-2 with TRBJ1-1; possibly TRBD1 for D (6 bases). CDR1 and CDR2 (germline): SGHAT, FQNNGV. This CDR3 contains 14 residues. V shed 6 bases and J shed 6 bases, with 17 bases lying between them. The CDR3 region is CASRYIGGRAEAFC. Written as DNA, the CDR3 is TGTGCCAGCAGATACATAGGGGGGAGGGCTGAAGCTTTCTGT.

About this clonotype: The junction does not match germline at one end; this may be a read error. This rearrangement joins TRBV7-3 to TRBJ2-1; the D call may be TRBD1 or TRBD2 (7 bases each). Per the germline V gene, CDR1 is SGHTA and CDR2 is FQGTGA. The CDR3 is made up of 15 amino acids. The CDR3 DNA reads TGTGCCAGCAGCTCCCAGGGGGGGTCCTACTATGACCAGTTCTTC. This encodes CASSSQGGSYYDQFF.

Worth noting for this clonotype: A read error may be the cause here, since a much bigger clone is one base away. The chain uses TRBV4-1 and TRBJ2-3; no reliable D call. From germline, CDR1 is MGHRA and CDR2 YSYEKL. This CDR3 comprises 14 residues. The CDR3 reads CASSQTIGTDTHYF. CDR3 DNA: TGCGCCAGCAGCCAGACAATCGGAACAGATACGCACTATTTT.

In regard to this clonotype: The junction departs from germline at one end; a sequencing error may be responsible. The chain has TRBV4-2 and TRBJ2-1, with D hard to call. The CDR3 length is 18 residues. Germline V gene data show CDR1 as LGHNA and CDR2 as YNFKEQ. The DNA for the CDR3 is TGTGCCAGCAGCCAACTAGTGAGTGTCCGAAGCTCCTACAATGAGCAGTTTTTC. Translated: CASSQLVSVRSSYNEQFF.

This chain connects TRBV29-1 to TRBJ2-3, with 12 bases identical to TRBD2. The CDR3 totals 16 residues. Trimming removed 5 bases from V and 4 bases from J; junction bases left unmatched: 10. CDR1 and CDR2 (germline): SQVTM, ANQGSEA. CDR3 protein: CSVRLAGVYSPDTQYF. In DNA, the CDR3 is TGCAGCGTTAGACTAGCGGGAGTTTATTCCCCAGATACGCAGTATTTT.

Of note for this clonotype: An end of the junction does not agree with germline; a read error may underlie this. The chain is built from TRBV11-2 and TRBJ2-1, with D possibly being TRBD2 (5 bases). This CDR3 has 15 residues. CDR1 and CDR2 from the germline V gene are SGHAT and FQNNGV. In DNA, the CDR3 is TGTGCCAGCAGACAACTAGGGCCCTCCTACAATGTGCAGTTCTTC. The encoded protein is CASRQLGPSYNVQFF.

The V and J genes are TRBV11-3 and TRBJ2-3; TRBD2 might be the D (6 bases). Germline CDR1 and CDR2: SGHNT and YENEEA. CDR3 length: 15 residues. V was pared by 5 bases and J by 1 base, with 13 bases between. This CDR3 is CASSLGPSGTDTQYF. The CDR3 coding sequence is TGTGCCAGCAGCCTCGGACCTAGCGGCACAGATACGCAGTATTTT.

A word on this clonotype: Germline and junction disagree at one end, which may indicate a read error. CDR3 DNA sequence: TGTGCCGGCAGCTTAGATGGGGTGGCGGGGAGAGGCTACACCTTC. Its translation is CAGSLDGVAGRGYTF. V usage is TRBV11-2 and J usage is TRBJ1-2; D gene ambiguous. There are 15 residues in the CDR3. CDR1 and CDR2 (germline): SGHAT, FQNNGV.

Details on this clonotype: A read error may produce the germline difference seen at one junction end. V gene TRBV10-3 combines with J gene TRBJ2-5; D is uncertain. The length of the CDR3 is 15 residues. Germline V gene sequence: CDR1 ENHRY, CDR2 SYGVKD. The CDR3 reads CAISESVTRQGTQYF. Here the CDR3 DNA reads TGTGCCATTAGTGAGTCGGTTACCAGACAAGGGACCCAGTACTTC.

There are many counts of this clonotype. This chain links TRBV11-2 with TRBJ2-7, with D uncertain. The CDR3 sequence is 13 residues long. Trimming took 2 bases from V and 2 from J, leaving 7 bases between them. The germline V gene has CDR1 SGHAT and CDR2 FQNNGV. CDR3 in amino acids: CASSLPKAYEQYF. As DNA, the CDR3 is TGTGCCAGCAGCTTACCAAAAGCCTACGAGCAGTACTTC.

This clonotype was recorded many times. The chain combines TRBV10-3 with TRBJ2-7, with TRBD2 identical over 9 bases. Trimming took 0 bases from V and 6 from J; bases not matched to a gene: 6. CDR3 size: 15 residues. Germline V gene data show CDR1 as ENHRY and CDR2 as SYGVKD. CDR3 protein: CAISESSGGSTEQYF. The CDR3 DNA reads as TGTGCCATCAGTGAGTCTAGCGGGGGCTCTACCGAGCAGTACTTC.

This sequence joins TRBV11-2 and TRBJ2-5; D might be TRBD2 (6 bases). Trimming cost V 7 bases and J 2 bases, with 20 bases left between them. This CDR3 is built from 16 residues. The germline gives CDR1 SGHAT, CDR2 FQNNGV. CDR3: CASKSRDSAPQETQYF. DNA for the CDR3: TGTGCCAGCAAATCCCGGGACTCGGCCCCACAAGAGACCCAGTACTTC.

V gene TRBV11-2 combines with J gene TRBJ2-3, with a possible D match to TRBD2 (6 bases). CDR3 length: 13 amino acids. Trimming removed 5 bases at V and 11 bases at J, with 17 bases between. The germline V gene encodes CDR1 SGHAT and CDR2 FQNNGV. The chain's CDR3 is CASSQRRGNKQYF. CDR3 sequence (DNA): TGTGCCAGCAGCCAGCGACGGGGGAATAAGCAGTATTTT.

The V gene is TRBV11-2, the J gene TRBJ2-1; D is uncertain. The V end lost 8 bases, the J end lost 7 bases, and 15 bases lay between the germline ends. The germline gives CDR1 SGHAT, CDR2 FQNNGV. The CDR3 is 13 residues long. The CDR3 loop is CASGVPVTNEQFF. In DNA, the CDR3 is TGTGCCAGCGGCGTACCGGTTACGAATGAGCAGTTCTTC.

With regard to this clonotype: Here the CDR3 omits its conserved ending phenylalanine or tryptophan, so a read error is the likely source. This chain connects TRBV28 to TRBJ2-2, with D unclear. Germline loops: CDR1 MDHEN, CDR2 SYDVKM. The length of the CDR3 is 13 residues. The CDR3 sequence is CTSSLSESGELFY. The DNA of the CDR3 is TGTACCAGCAGTTTGAGCGAGAGCGGGGAGCTGTTTTAT.

CDR3 protein: CASSQIVAATLELFF. The CDR3 bases are TGTGCCAGCAGCCAAATTGTAGCAGCCACCCTGGAGCTGTTTTTT. This chain uses TRBV4-2 with TRBJ2-2; D is undetermined. The CDR3 extends over 15 amino acids. Per the germline V gene, CDR1 is LGHNA and CDR2 is YNFKEQ. Trimming took 2 bases from V and 10 from J, leaving 17 bases between them.